These 20 T cell receptor beta chains originate from one sample sequenced in a study of cytomegalovirus exposure and HLA in healthy donors. The PCR was carried out with 60 Vbeta primers and 13 Jbeta primers. The assay was immunoSEQ multiplex PCR, and TCRdb's table has in-frame clones only and misses some. Of about 140,000 clones in the sample, roughly 79% were seen once. Sequencing input: PBMCs. These TCRs come from a man younger than 30 in good health and CMV-seronegative.

The chain has TRBV6-1 and TRBJ2-5, with D maybe TRBD1 (6 bases). Trimming took 6 bases from V and 5 from J, leaving 10 bases between them. Looked up from germline, CDR1 is MNHNS and CDR2 is SASEGT. This CDR3 comprises 12 residues. The CDR3 spells CASRTGFETQYF. CDR3 in DNA: TGTGCCAGCAGAACAGGGTTCGAGACCCAGTACTTC.

This chain links TRBV18 with TRBJ1-5; TRBD1 might be the D (6 bases). From germline, CDR1 is KGHSH and CDR2 LQKENI. V was pared by 2 bases and J by 7 bases, with 12 bases between. The CDR3 spans 14 residues. The CDR3 is CASSPGGRVQPQHF. In DNA form, the CDR3 reads TGTGCCAGCTCACCAGGGGGCAGGGTACAGCCCCAGCATTTT.

The gene calls are TRBV7-8 and TRBJ1-6, with TRBD1 identical over 8 bases. J gave up 10 bases and V 4 bases, and 6 bases lay outside the gene matches. The CDR3 sequence is 14 residues long. Germline-derived CDR1 and CDR2 are SGHVS and FQNEAQ. The CDR3 DNA reads TGTGCCAGCAGCTCCACGACAGGGGCATCACCCCTCCACTTT. It specifies CASSSTTGASPLHF.

The CDR3 is CASSVRTGTGGNEQFF. For the CDR3, the DNA is TGTGCCAGCAGCGTCCGAACCGGGACAGGAGGCAATGAGCAGTTCTTC. This chain links TRBV9 with TRBJ2-1, with 8 bases identical to TRBD1. V shed 2 bases and J 6 bases; nucleotides not matched to a gene: 10. The length of the CDR3 is 16 residues. CDR1 and CDR2 from the germline V gene are SGDLS and YYNGEE.

This sequence joins TRBV30 and TRBJ1-1, with 7 bases that match TRBD1. Per germline, CDR1 GTSNPN and CDR2 SVGIG (reference sequence). Trimming removed 2 bases from V and 4 bases from J; junction bases left unmatched: 7. There are 14 residues in the CDR3. The CDR3 reads CAWSRDSSITEAFF. The CDR3, as DNA: TGTGCCTGGAGTAGGGACAGCTCAATCACTGAAGCTTTCTTT.

This CDR3 reads CASRTVWGYTF. Written as DNA, the CDR3 is TGTGCCAGCAGGACAGTATGGGGCTACACCTTC. The chain couples TRBV6-1 to TRBJ1-2, with D perhaps TRBD1 (5 bases). With 6 bases removed from V and 8 bases from J, the gap between germline ends came to 10 bases. This CDR3 is 11 amino acids long. Germline-derived CDR1 and CDR2 are MNHNS and SASEGT.

This clone came up once. The chain uses TRBV9 and TRBJ2-2; D not certain. Trimming cost V 0 bases and J 6 bases, with 6 bases left between them. This CDR3 has 13 amino acids. Germline V lookup: CDR1 SGDLS, CDR2 YYNGEE. CDR3 sequence: CASSVVTPGELFF. CDR3 sequence (DNA): TGTGCCAGCAGCGTAGTAACTCCCGGGGAGCTGTTTTTT.

The V call is TRBV5-1, the J call TRBJ2-5; TRBD2 matches at 8 bases. V lost 0 bases, J lost 5 bases, and 3 bases stayed unmatched. The CDR3 consists of 14 residues. Germline-derived CDR1 and CDR2 are SGHRS and YFSETQ. CDR3 loop: CASSLAGTRETQYF. In DNA form, the CDR3 reads TGCGCCAGCAGCTTGGCGGGGACTAGGGAGACCCAGTACTTC.

The J gene is TRBJ2-3, the V gene TRBV27; 8 nucleotides agree with TRBD1. The germline V gene has CDR1 MNHEY and CDR2 SMNVEV (reference sequence). The CDR3 covers 16 residues. V was pared by 3 bases and J by 2 bases, with 7 bases of the junction left unmatched. This CDR3 is CASSFQGAFFTDTQYF. The CDR3 coding sequence is TGTGCCAGCAGTTTCCAGGGGGCCTTTTTCACAGATACGCAGTATTTT.

The V call is TRBV7-9, the J call TRBJ2-3; possibly TRBD1 for D (6 bases). Deletions cut 11 bases from V and 0 bases from J, with 12 bases between. The CDR3 has 13 amino acids. CDR1 and CDR2 (germline): SEHNR, FQNEAQ (reference sequence). For the CDR3, the DNA is TGTGCCCTGAGGGGGAAAAGCACAGATACGCAGTATTTT. Translation gives CALRGKSTDTQYF.

The chain links TRBV6-1 to TRBJ2-7; D ambiguous. The V end lost 5 bases, the J end lost 3 bases, and 14 bases lay between the germline ends. Germline CDR1 and CDR2: MNHNS and SASEGT. The CDR3 length is 14 residues. The CDR3 DNA reads as TGTGCCAGCAGTTCCTACGACTCGGGCTACGAGCAGTACTTC. It codes for CASSSYDSGYEQYF.

The chain links TRBV19 to TRBJ1-1; 7 bases match TRBD1. From germline, CDR1 is LNHDA and CDR2 SQIVND (reference sequence). The junction had 12 bases not matched to a gene; V was cut back by 0 bases and J by 5 bases. The CDR3 has 17 amino acids. CDR3 sequence (DNA): TGTGCCAGTAGTATAGATCTTAGGGGGCCGGGGGAGACTGAAGCTTTCTTT. Its protein is CASSIDLRGPGETEAFF.

This chain joins TRBV5-4 and TRBJ1-6; TRBD1 matches at 7 bases. Germline CDR1 and CDR2: SGHNT and YYREEE (reference sequence). This CDR3 is built from 15 residues. V was clipped by 6 bases and J by 9 bases; unmatched bases: 12. The CDR3 reads CASTIQGSRFSPLHF. The CDR3 DNA reads as TGTGCCAGCACCATACAGGGGTCGAGATTTTCACCCCTCCACTTT.

V gene TRBV5-4 combines with J gene TRBJ2-3, with a weak D call TRBD2 (6 bases). Germline assignment: CDR1 SGHNT and CDR2 YYREEE (reference sequence). V was clipped by 5 bases and J by 0 bases, with 16 bases between them. This CDR3 region has 16 residues. The CDR3 spells CASRSQGLTSTDTQYF. In DNA form, the CDR3 reads TGTGCCAGCAGGTCCCAGGGACTCACTAGCACAGATACGCAGTATTTT.

This rearrangement joins TRBV12-5 to TRBJ2-1, with TRBD2 matching over 9 bases. The CDR3 covers 15 residues. Germline loops: CDR1 LGHNT, CDR2 FRNRAP. V lost 8 bases, J lost 7 bases, and 12 bases stayed unmatched. The CDR3 sequence is CASCYSAGGPNEQFF. In nucleotides, the CDR3 is TGTGCTAGTTGCTACTCGGCGGGGGGGCCGAATGAGCAGTTCTTC. Variable domain in full (rest from reference TRBV12-5 and TRBJ2-1): DARVTQTPRHKVTEMGQEVTMRCQPILGHNTVFWYRQTMMQGLELLAYFRNRAPLDDSGMPKDRFSAEMPDATLATLKIQPSEPRDSAVYFCASCYSAGGPNEQFFGPGTRLTVL.

The V and J genes are TRBV19 and TRBJ1-2; TRBD1 matches 8 bases. Germline V gene sequence: CDR1 LNHDA, CDR2 SQIVND (reference sequence). The V and J ends lost 3 bases and 0 bases, in that order; junction bases with no gene match: 0. CDR3 length equals 14 residues. CDR3 amino acids: CASSMDRANYGYTF. CDR3 nucleotide sequence: TGTGCCAGTAGTATGGACAGGGCTAACTATGGCTACACCTTC.

This clone has only a few counts. The V call is TRBV5-8, the J call TRBJ2-1; D gene ambiguous. The CDR3 is made up of 15 amino acids. The germline V and J ends were trimmed by 2 bases and 6 bases, with 15 bases remaining between them. Germline V gene sequence: CDR1 SGHTS, CDR2 YDEGEE. Here the CDR3 reads CASSLDPRRSNEQFF. In nucleotides, the CDR3 is TGTGCCAGCAGCTTAGACCCCCGCAGGTCCAATGAGCAGTTCTTC.

The rearrangement joins TRBV14 to TRBJ1-2, with D unclear. V shed 2 bases and J shed 8 bases, with 15 bases lying between them. This CDR3 is 14 amino acids long. Germline CDR1 SGHDN, CDR2 FVKESK. The CDR3 sequence: CASSQRINTGGYTF. CDR3 in DNA: TGTGCCAGCAGCCAAAGAATTAACACGGGAGGCTACACCTTC. Full variable domain (outside the CDR3, taken from reference TRBV14 and TRBJ1-2): EAGVTQFPSHSVIEKGQTVTLRCDPISGHDNLYWYRRVMGKEIKFLLHFVKESKQDESGMPNNRFLAERTGGTYSTLKVQPAELEDSGVYFCASSQRINTGGYTFGSGTRLTVV.

This chain connects TRBV11-2 to TRBJ1-4; D is possibly TRBD1 (5 bases). The germline CDR1 and CDR2 sequences are SGHAT and FQNNGV. CDR3 length equals 15 residues. V was shortened by 5 bases and J by 0 bases, with 10 bases between the two germline ends. In DNA form, the CDR3 reads TGTGCCAGCAGCCCACGACAGACAACTAATGAAAAACTGTTTTTT. Protein product: CASSPRQTTNEKLFF.

This clone was counted only a few times. This sequence joins TRBV7-9 and TRBJ1-1; TRBD1 aligns across 8 bases. The V gene's germline CDR1 is SEHNR and CDR2 FQNEAQ (reference sequence). With V trimmed by 6 bases and J by 9 bases, 6 bases remained unmatched. This CDR3 is 12 amino acids long. The chain's CDR3 is CASSWDRPKAFF. In DNA, the CDR3 is TGTGCCAGCAGTTGGGACAGGCCTAAAGCTTTCTTT.